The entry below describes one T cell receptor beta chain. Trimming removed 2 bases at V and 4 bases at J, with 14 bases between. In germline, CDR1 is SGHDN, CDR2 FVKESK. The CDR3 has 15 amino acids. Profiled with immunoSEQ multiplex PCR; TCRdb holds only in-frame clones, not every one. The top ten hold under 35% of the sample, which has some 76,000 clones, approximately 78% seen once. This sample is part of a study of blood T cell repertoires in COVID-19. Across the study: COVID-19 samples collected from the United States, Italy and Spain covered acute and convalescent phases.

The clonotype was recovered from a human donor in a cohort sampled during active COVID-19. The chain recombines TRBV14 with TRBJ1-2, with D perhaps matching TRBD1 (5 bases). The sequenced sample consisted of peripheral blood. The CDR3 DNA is TGTGCCAGCAGCCAACAGGGAGGCCAATTCTATGGCTACACCTTC. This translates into CASSQQGGQFYGYTF. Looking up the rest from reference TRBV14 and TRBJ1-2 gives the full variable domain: EAGVTQFPSHSVIEKGQTVTLRCDPISGHDNLYWYRRVMGKEIKFLLHFVKESKQDESGMPNNRFLAERTGGTYSTLKVQPAELEDSGVYFCASSQQGGQFYGYTFGSGTRLTVV.